This is a list of T cell receptor beta chains from one sample in a study of blood T cell repertoires in COVID-19. Repertoires were generated with immunoSEQ multiplex PCR, while TCRdb's copy carries only in-frame clones and drops some. The data hold some 80,000 clones, with 75% to 90% observed a single time. Specimen: peripheral blood. These receptors originate from a human donor in a cohort sampled during active COVID-19. Both conserved end residues are part of each CDR3. The D gene is left open where the match is weak. A clone size is listed for some rows: how often the clone was seen (once, few, many), or a class if it is expanded.

CDR3 length	V gene	J gene	clone size	D gene	CDR3 protein	CDR3 DNA
13	TRBV7-2	TRBJ1-1	few	TRBD1	CASSLGQDRDAFF	TGTGCCAGCAGCTTAGGACAGGACAGGGACGCTTTCTTT
15	TRBV6-5	TRBJ1-2	.	TRBD1	CASSYSQGTGGGYTF	TGTGCCAGCAGTTACTCGCAAGGGACAGGGGGAGGCTACACCTTC
15	TRBV29-1	TRBJ2-7	.	TRBD1	CSVEHNRGRDHEQYF	TGCAGCGTTGAGCACAACAGGGGACGGGATCACGAGCAGTACTTC
12	TRBV11-3	TRBJ2-1	.	.	CASTLVHNEQFF	TGTGCCAGCACCCTAGTGCACAATGAGCAGTTCTTC
15	TRBV18	TRBJ2-7	.	TRBD1	CASSRTGTGGSGPVF	TGTGCCAGCTCACGTACCGGGACAGGGGGCTCTGGTCCAGTCTTC
14	TRBV6-5	TRBJ2-1	.	TRBD1	CASRKGTAYNEQFF	TGTGCCAGCAGAAAAGGGACAGCATACAATGAGCAGTTCTTC
15	TRBV5-6	TRBJ2-7	.	TRBD1	CASSLVMRQGMEQYF	TGTGCCAGCAGCTTGGTAATGCGACAGGGGATGGAGCAGTACTTC
12	TRBV9	TRBJ1-2	.	.	CASSVGAFGYTF	TGTGCCAGCAGCGTAGGTGCGTTTGGCTACACCTTC
15	TRBV3-1/TRBV3-2	TRBJ2-7	.	.	CASSQVGRGGGEQYF	TGTGCCAGCAGCCAAGTAGGCAGGGGTGGTGGCGAGCAGTACTTC
15	TRBV3-1/TRBV3-2	TRBJ1-2	.	.	CASSQDTPGWYGYTF	TGTGCCAGCAGCCAAGATACCCCAGGGTGGTATGGCTACACCTTC
15	TRBV19	TRBJ2-1	.	TRBD1	CASSPGQGVYNEQFF	TGTGCCAGTAGCCCGGGACAGGGCGTTTACAATGAGCAGTTCTTC
12	TRBV29-1	TRBJ2-2	.	.	CSVVRNTGELFF	TGCAGCGTTGTGAGGAACACCGGGGAGCTGTTTTTT
14	TRBV19	TRBJ1-2	.	TRBD1	CASRTDRAHYGYTF	TGTGCCAGTAGGACCGACAGGGCCCACTATGGCTACACCTTC
15	TRBV5-6	TRBJ1-4	.	.	CASSQQGLTNEKLFF	TGTGCCAGCAGCCAGCAGGGCCTAACTAATGAAAAACTGTTTTTT
14	TRBV5-1	TRBJ1-5	.	TRBD1	CASSPGQGGQPQHF	TGCGCCAGCAGCCCGGGACAGGGTGGCCAGCCCCAGCATTTT
17	TRBV11-3	TRBJ2-7	.	TRBD1	CASSVRGGDRGLGEQYF	TGTGCCAGCAGCGTGCGGGGCGGGGACAGGGGTCTTGGGGAGCAGTACTTC
15	TRBV6-2/TRBV6-3	TRBJ2-2	once	TRBD2	CASSIAGDHTGELFF	TGTGCCAGCAGTATAGCGGGGGACCACACCGGGGAGCTGTTTTTT
15	TRBV6-1	TRBJ1-5	.	.	CASSDVGGGNQPQHF	TGTGCCAGCAGTGATGTGGGGGGGGGCAATCAGCCCCAGCATTTT
15	TRBV29-1	TRBJ1-4	.	TRBD1	CSGVGSRQGVGKLFF	TGCAGCGGCGTAGGAAGTCGACAGGGTGTGGGAAAACTGTTTTTT
13	TRBV6-7	TRBJ2-5	.	TRBD1	CASSYRDRETQYF	TGTGCCAGCAGTTACAGGGACAGAGAGACCCAGTACTTC
15	TRBV30	TRBJ1-5	few	TRBD1	CAWSETGTGNQPQHF	TGTGCCTGGAGTGAAACCGGGACAGGGAATCAGCCCCAGCATTTT
16	TRBV2	TRBJ2-1	.	TRBD2	CASITAGGPTVNEQFF	TGTGCCAGCATTACAGCGGGGGGGCCGACGGTCAATGAGCAGTTCTTC
15	TRBV19	TRBJ1-1	.	.	CASRSYRELDTEAFF	TGTGCCAGTAGAAGTTACAGGGAGTTGGACACTGAAGCTTTCTTT
14	TRBV5-1	TRBJ1-1	once	.	CASSRTVMNTEAFF	TGCGCCAGCAGCAGGACAGTTATGAACACTGAAGCTTTCTTT
16	TRBV6-5	TRBJ1-5	.	TRBD1	CASSYGTGQGNQPQHF	TGTGCCAGCAGTTACGGGACAGGGCAGGGGAATCAGCCCCAGCATTTT
15	TRBV7-8	TRBJ2-3	.	.	CASSLLTARTDTQYF	TGTGCCAGCAGCTTATTGACAGCCCGCACAGATACGCAGTATTTT
14	TRBV24-1	TRBJ1-4	.	TRBD1	CATSDFATGGKLFF	TGTGCCACCAGTGATTTTGCGACAGGGGGAAAACTGTTTTTT
17	TRBV25-1	TRBJ1-1	.	.	CASSEYGIPDVNTEAFF	TGTGCCAGCAGTGAATACGGGATACCGGATGTGAACACTGAAGCTTTCTTT
13	TRBV5-5	TRBJ1-3	.	.	CASSSGSGNTIYF	TGTGCCAGCAGCTCGGGCTCTGGAAACACCATATATTTT
14	TRBV7-2	TRBJ1-2	.	TRBD1	CASSFLQGANGYTF	TGTGCCAGCAGCTTTTTACAGGGGGCCAATGGCTACACCTTC
15	TRBV13	TRBJ1-1	.	TRBD1	CASSLRTGPMTEAFF	TGTGCCAGCAGCCTCCGGACAGGGCCGATGACTGAAGCTTTCTTT
18	TRBV21-1	TRBJ2-1	.	.	CASSKAVRLAGAYNEQFF	TGTGCCAGCAGCAAAGCCGTCCGCCTAGCGGGAGCCTACAATGAGCAGTTCTTC
14	TRBV7-9	TRBJ2-3	.	TRBD2	CASSFRDYTDTQYF	TGTGCCAGCAGCTTCCGGGACTACACAGATACGCAGTATTTT
14	TRBV14	TRBJ1-1	once	.	CASSQPGTWPEAFF	TGTGCCAGCAGCCAACCGGGAACGTGGCCTGAAGCTTTCTTT
14	TRBV30	TRBJ2-1	.	TRBD2	CAWSLGLSNNEQFF	TGTGCCTGGAGCCTGGGACTATCTAACAATGAGCAGTTCTTC
16	TRBV29-1	TRBJ2-7	.	.	CSVESLNDRIVCEQYF	TGCAGCGTTGAATCATTAAATGACAGGATTGTCTGCGAGCAGTACTTC
15	TRBV4-1	TRBJ2-1	.	TRBD1	CASSQDGQGYNEQFF	TGCGCCAGCAGCCAAGACGGACAGGGGTACAATGAGCAGTTCTTC
14	TRBV19	TRBJ2-3	.	.	CASSTLASTDTQYF	TGTGCCAGTAGTACCCTAGCGAGTACAGATACGCAGTATTTT
13	TRBV2	TRBJ2-7	.	.	CASRGDSYYEQYF	TGTGCCAGCAGGGGAGATTCATACTACGAGCAGTACTTC
14	TRBV3-1/TRBV3-2	TRBJ1-3	.	TRBD1	CASSVTGGGNTIYF	TGTGCCAGCAGCGTGACAGGGGGCGGAAACACCATATATTTT
16	TRBV11-3	TRBJ2-7	.	.	CASSFESSGNAYEQYF	TGTGCCAGCAGCTTCGAGAGTAGCGGTAACGCCTACGAGCAGTACTTC
18	TRBV24-1	TRBJ2-3	.	TRBD1	CATSDRIGTGQGPDTQYF	TGTGCCACCAGTGATCGCATTGGAACGGGACAGGGCCCAGATACGCAGTATTTT